The T cell receptor beta chain described here comes from a study of cytomegalovirus exposure and HLA in healthy donors. Study context: According to later analysis, the same platform produced the roughly 120 validation and under 700 first-cohort repertoires.

TCRdb keeps only in-frame clones here, not all; method: immunoSEQ multiplex PCR. The table lists tens of thousands of clones, roughly 96% of them singletons. Trimming took 3 bases from V and 5 from J, leaving 13 bases between them. CDR3 length: 14 residues. The V gene's germline CDR1 is KGHSH and CDR2 LQKENI. Notes on this clone: Its antigen is still unknown.

Broader study findings: A few CMV-associated chains proved CMV antigen-specific in vitro. Most TCR sequences were seen very rarely across donors, but some public TCRs occurred in many. First-cohort TCR clusters were later found to tend to co-occur in the 120 or so validation repertoires.

The sequencing sample was made of PBMCs. This clonotype was obtained from a woman between 18 and 29 years old in good health and CMV-seronegative. V usage is TRBV18 and J usage is TRBJ1-1; D gene uncertain. CDR3 nucleotide sequence: TGTGCCAGCTCACCGAGGGCCCCTGGGACTGAAGCTTTCTTT. It is translated as CASSPRAPGTEAFF.